This T cell receptor beta chain was captured by sequencing in a study of T-cell memory formation after mild COVID-19. The CDR3 sequence is 14 residues long. Germline V CDR1 and CDR2: MGHRA, YSYEKL. V was clipped by 3 bases and J by 2 bases; unmatched bases: 1. TCRdb recomputed calls from the 5' RACE reads with MiXCR, one row per CDR3 protein. The top ten clones hold less than 45% of a sample with around 80,000 distinct CDR3 sequences, about 13% of them seen once. Material: PBMCs or a T cell subset sorted from them (not recorded which). The TCR sequence derives from a man between 18 and 35 years old who had mild COVID-19 (a few samples of this study predate the infection). Cell type and time point are not known. The chain recombines TRBV4-1 with TRBJ2-1, with 7 bases identical to TRBD2. The CDR3 region has the DNA TGCGCCAGCAGCCATGGGGGGGCCTACAATGAGCAGTTCTTC. Translation gives CASSHGGAYNEQFF.